This TCR beta chain was identified in a study of shared clonotypes between healthy human individuals. Turning to the study itself: Three plates each covered CD4 naive and memory; CD8 naive two, CD8 memory one. Overall study results and limits: Relative to their counterparts shared across all four donors, non-shared clonotypes exhibited diminished generation probabilities. The study found about 5% of naive CD4 clonotypes shared across a handful of donors.

Sequencing was performed with immunoSEQ multiplex PCR; in TCRdb, only in-frame clones are kept and a portion is missing. The data show over a million clones, around 98.5% seen once. The germline CDR1 and CDR2 sequences are SGHTA and FQGNSA. The CDR3 runs to 14 residues. After removal of 8 bases from V and 4 bases from J, the junction contained 10 bases not matched to a gene. With respect to this clone: The antigen remains unidentified.

The receptor's source is a man aged 25 to 40 in good health. The chain links TRBV7-2 to TRBJ1-1, with 7 bases identical to TRBD1. Sample: naive CD4+ T cells sorted from blood. Documented subset: CD45RA+ positively selected. CDR3 in DNA: TGTGCCAGCCGCAGGGGGAGAGGGCCCACTGAAGCTTTCTTT. It is translated as CASRRGRGPTEAFF. The full variable domain, rest sourced from reference TRBV7-2 and TRBJ1-1, is GAGVSQSPSNKVTEKGKDVELRCDPISGHTALYWYRQSLGQGLEFLIYFQGNSAPDKSGLPSDRFSAERTGGSVSTLTIQRTQQEDSAVYLCASRRGRGPTEAFFGQGTRLTVV.